Shown below are 13 T cell receptor beta chains from a single sample sequenced in a study of cytomegalovirus exposure and HLA in healthy donors. 13 Jbeta primers and 60 Vbeta primers were used for the PCR. The repertoire was sequenced with immunoSEQ multiplex PCR; TCRdb's copy has only in-frame clones and lacks some. The sample consists of 50,000 or so clones, 65% to 80% of them appearing once. Material for sequencing was PBMCs. These receptor sequences come from a woman between 50 and 59 years old in good health and CMV-seronegative.

The chain recombines TRBV15 with TRBJ2-2, with 11 nucleotides matching TRBD2. The trim removed 1 base at V and 4 bases at J, leaving 11 bases unmatched. Germline V lookup: CDR1 LNHNV, CDR2 YYDKDF (reference sequence). The CDR3 is 19 amino acids. This chain's CDR3 is CATSRVPSGRMRGTGELFF. The CDR3 DNA is TGTGCCACCAGCAGAGTCCCTAGCGGGAGGATGAGGGGCACCGGGGAGCTGTTTTTT. Drawing the rest from reference TRBV15 and TRBJ2-2, the complete variable domain is DAMVIQNPRYQVTQFGKPVTLSCSQTLNHNVMYWYQQKSSQAPKLLFHYYDKDFNNEADTPDNFQSRRPNTSFCFLDIRSPGLGDTAMYLCATSRVPSGRMRGTGELFFGEGSRLTVL.

With regard to this clone: A junction boundary mismatches the germline segment, possibly from a read error. V gene TRBV7-7 combines with J gene TRBJ1-4; maybe TRBD1 (5 bases). CDR1 is SSHAT, CDR2 FNYEAQ, per germline (reference sequence). This CDR3 has 17 residues. Here the CDR3 reads CASSQGTAFATNEKLFF. CDR3 nucleotides: TGTGCTAGCAGCCAGGGAACAGCGTTTGCAACTAATGAAAAACTGTTTTTT.

The chain has TRBV5-1 and TRBJ2-7; 10 bases are shared with TRBD1. The germline CDR1 and CDR2 sequences are SGHRS and YFSETQ. The CDR3 runs 14 residues. The V and J ends lost 2 bases and 6 bases, in that order; junction bases with no gene match: 5. CDR3 region: CASSFGQGVGEQYF. In DNA, the CDR3 is TGCGCCAGCAGCTTCGGACAGGGGGTCGGCGAGCAGTACTTC.

The CDR3 sequence is CASRGGLNQPQHF. The DNA for the CDR3 is TGTGCCAGTAGGGGGGGTCTCAATCAGCCCCAGCATTTT. The genes are TRBV19 and TRBJ1-5; the D gene is possibly TRBD1 (5 bases). This CDR3 is built from 13 residues. Looked up from germline, CDR1 is LNHDA and CDR2 is SQIVND (reference sequence). Trimming pared 6 bases from V and 3 bases from J, leaving 9 bases between. Full variable domain (outside the CDR3, taken from reference TRBV19 and TRBJ1-5): DGGITQSPKYLFRKEGQNVTLSCEQNLNHDAMYWYRQDPGQGLRLIYYSQIVNDFQKGDIAEGYSVSREKKESFPLTVTSAQKNPTAFYLCASRGGLNQPQHFGDGTRLSIL.

The chain recombines TRBV28 with TRBJ2-1; tentatively, D is TRBD2 (7 bases). The germline V gene has CDR1 MDHEN and CDR2 SYDVKM. The length of the CDR3 is 16 residues. Trimming stripped 6 bases from V and 3 bases from J, with 18 bases between. The CDR3 here is CASSPLGGLSYNEQFF. DNA of the CDR3: TGTGCCAGCAGCCCCCTAGGGGGACTAAGCTACAATGAGCAGTTCTTC.

This clone was counted between two and nine times. The rearrangement links TRBV7-8 to TRBJ1-4; D is undetermined. In germline, CDR1 is SGHVS, CDR2 FQNEAQ. CDR3 size: 13 residues. V was shortened by 2 bases and J by 8 bases, with 9 bases between the two germline ends. The CDR3 reads CASSLWEREKLFF. The CDR3 region has the DNA TGTGCCAGCAGCTTATGGGAGAGGGAAAAACTGTTTTTT.

In this sample, this clone turned up a few times. In DNA form, the CDR3 reads TGTGCCAGTAGTATGGCGGGAGGGGCCGGGGAGCTGTTTTTT. Translated, it gives CASSMAGGAGELFF. This chain joins TRBV19 and TRBJ2-2; 9 bases align to TRBD2. This CDR3 is built from 14 residues. V dropped 3 bases and J dropped 6; count of bases not matched to a gene: 2. Germline assignment: CDR1 LNHDA and CDR2 SQIVND (reference sequence).

This chain uses TRBV28 with TRBJ1-2, with D uncertain. Germline CDR1 MDHEN, CDR2 SYDVKM. The V and J ends lost 6 bases and 3 bases respectively, with 8 bases between them. There are 12 residues in the CDR3. CDR3 DNA sequence: TGTGCCAGCAGCCCTTCCCACTATGGCTACACCTTC. Its protein is CASSPSHYGYTF.

V usage is TRBV30 and J usage is TRBJ2-3; the D is unclear. The germline CDR1 and CDR2 sequences are GTSNPN and SVGIG (reference sequence). The CDR3 has 13 amino acids. With 1 base removed from V and 6 bases from J, the gap between germline ends came to 11 bases. CDR3 residues: CAWSGTSRDTQYF. CDR3 DNA sequence: TGTGCCTGGAGTGGCACCTCTCGGGATACGCAGTATTTT.

J is TRBJ1-6 and V is TRBV6-5, with 7 bases fitting TRBD1. Germline V gives CDR1 MNHEY, CDR2 SVGAGI. The V segment lost 6 bases and the J segment 7 bases; nucleotides outside the gene matches: 6. This CDR3 has 14 residues. CDR3 sequence reads: CASRAGTANSPLHF. In nucleotides, the CDR3 is TGTGCCAGCAGGGCCGGGACAGCAAATTCACCCCTCCACTTT.

The chain links TRBV10-3 to TRBJ2-1, with D tentatively TRBD2 (5 bases). V dropped 7 bases and J dropped 6 bases, with 19 bases sitting between them. This CDR3 has 15 amino acids. Germline lookup yields CDR1 ENHRY and CDR2 SYGVKD. The DNA for the CDR3 is TGTGCCATCAAATCAGGCGGGCATATCGGCAATGAGCAGTTCTTC. It is translated as CAIKSGGHIGNEQFF.

The J gene is TRBJ2-7, the V gene TRBV6-6; D perhaps matches TRBD1 (5 bases). The CDR3 has 14 residues. Trimming pared 4 bases from V and 6 bases from J, leaving 16 bases between. Per the germline V gene, CDR1 is MNHNY and CDR2 is SVGAGI (reference sequence). The CDR3 DNA reads as TGTGCCAGCAGTTTCGACCCGATTAGGGGCGAGCAGTACTTC. Translating it yields CASSFDPIRGEQYF.

This clone was recorded a few times. This chain connects TRBV7-9 to TRBJ1-5; 8 nucleotides agree with TRBD1. Germline V gene lookup returns CDR1 SEHNR and CDR2 FQNEAQ (reference sequence). The CDR3 contains 17 residues. V was clipped by 2 bases and J by 6 bases; unmatched bases: 12. Here the CDR3 DNA reads TGTGCCAGCAGCTTAAATTCAGGCAGGGGGCAAGGTCAGCCCCAGCATTTT. The encoded protein is CASSLNSGRGQGQPQHF.